This T cell receptor beta chain was captured in a study of blood T cell repertoires in COVID-19. For the study at large: T cells, B-cell-depleted T cells, or PBMCs provided the cDNA or gDNA that served as material.

The CDR3 runs to 15 residues. Germline V gene sequence: CDR1 SNHLY, CDR2 FYNNEI. The assay was immunoSEQ multiplex PCR, and TCRdb's table has in-frame clones only and misses some. The sample consists of around 390,000 clones, approximately 87% of them appearing once. On this clone itself: The junction does not match germline at one end; this may be a read error.

Participants had their cohort set by participant-reported clinical history. The chain employs TRBV2 and TRBJ2-3; maybe TRBD1 (6 bases). What was sequenced was PBMCs or T cells enriched from blood (not recorded which). This TCR was sampled from a woman aged 45-65 years who had recovered from COVID-19. The chain's CDR3 is CASSLVGVGADTQYF. The CDR3 DNA reads TGTGCCAGCAGTCTAGTCGGGGTGGGGGCAGACACGCAGTATTTT.